This TCR beta chain derives from a study of T cell responses to AZD1222 COVID-19 vaccine. Study results and limitations: At baseline, just a handful of AZD1222 recipients tested seropositive.

The table came from immunoSEQ multiplex PCR; TCRdb's copy has only in-frame clones and leaves some out. The sample contains about 110,000 clones, approximately 88% of which appear only once. The trim removed 2 bases at V and 4 bases at J, leaving 6 bases unmatched. CDR3 length equals 16 residues. The germline V gene has CDR1 SGHNT and CDR2 YYREEE (reference sequence). Comment on this clone: Its antigen remains unidentified.

This receptor was obtained from an adult who received the AZD1222 COVID-19 vaccine. Here the sequenced sample was peripheral blood, taken 28 days after the second AZD1222 dose. This chain links TRBV5-4 with TRBJ1-4; 9 bases line up with TRBD1. The chain's CDR3 is CASSFGQGRFNEKLFF. CDR3 bases: TGTGCCAGCAGCTTCGGACAGGGGAGATTTAATGAAAAACTGTTTTTT.